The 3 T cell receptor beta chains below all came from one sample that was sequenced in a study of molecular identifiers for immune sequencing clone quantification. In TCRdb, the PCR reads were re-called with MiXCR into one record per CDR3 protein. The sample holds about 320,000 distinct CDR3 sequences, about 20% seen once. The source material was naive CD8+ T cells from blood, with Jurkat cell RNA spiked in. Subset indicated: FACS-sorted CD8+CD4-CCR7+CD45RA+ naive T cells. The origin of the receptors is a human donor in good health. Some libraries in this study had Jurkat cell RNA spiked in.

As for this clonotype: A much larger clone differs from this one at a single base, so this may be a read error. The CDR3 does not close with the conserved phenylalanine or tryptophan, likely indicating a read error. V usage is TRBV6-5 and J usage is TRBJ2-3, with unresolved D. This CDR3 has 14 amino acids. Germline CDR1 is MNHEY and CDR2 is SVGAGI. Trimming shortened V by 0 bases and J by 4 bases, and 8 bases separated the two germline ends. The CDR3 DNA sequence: TGTGCCAGCAGTTACTCCCTAGTAGCAGATACGCAGTATCTT. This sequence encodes CASSYSLVADTQYL.

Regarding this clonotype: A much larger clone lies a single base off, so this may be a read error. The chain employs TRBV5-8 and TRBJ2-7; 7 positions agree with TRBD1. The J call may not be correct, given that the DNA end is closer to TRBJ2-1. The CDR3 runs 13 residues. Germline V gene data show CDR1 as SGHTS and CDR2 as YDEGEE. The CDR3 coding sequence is TGTGCCAGCAGCCTGACAGGGTACTACGAGCAGTTCTTC. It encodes CASSLTGYYEQFF.

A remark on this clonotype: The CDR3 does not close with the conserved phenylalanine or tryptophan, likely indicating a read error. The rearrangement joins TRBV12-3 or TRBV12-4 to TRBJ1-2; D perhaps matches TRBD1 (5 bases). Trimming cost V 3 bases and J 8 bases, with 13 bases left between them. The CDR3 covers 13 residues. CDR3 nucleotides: TGTGCCAGCAGTTTTCCGGGGGTGGAGGGCTACACCCTC. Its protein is CASSFPGVEGYTL.